This T cell receptor (beta chain) is from a study of blood T cell repertoires in COVID-19. Study-level information: Nucleic acid was either cDNA or gDNA, and it came from T cells, B-cell-depleted T cells, or PBMCs.

After removal of 5 bases from V and 5 bases from J, the junction contained 12 bases not matched to a gene. From germline, CDR1 is LNHDA and CDR2 SQIVND (reference sequence). CDR3 length equals 16 residues. The method was immunoSEQ multiplex PCR; TCRdb's version includes in-frame clones alone and lacks a portion of them. The sample has roughly 280,000 clones, 80% to 90% seen once. The TCR comes from a woman in her 70s with acute or convalescent COVID-19. The rearrangement joins TRBV19 to TRBJ1-5; 7 nucleotides align to TRBD1. The specimen sequenced was peripheral blood. The CDR3 region has the DNA TGTGCCAGTAGTGACCGCGGGACAGCGGGCCATCAGCCCCAGCATTTT. Amino acid sequence: CASSDRGTAGHQPQHF.